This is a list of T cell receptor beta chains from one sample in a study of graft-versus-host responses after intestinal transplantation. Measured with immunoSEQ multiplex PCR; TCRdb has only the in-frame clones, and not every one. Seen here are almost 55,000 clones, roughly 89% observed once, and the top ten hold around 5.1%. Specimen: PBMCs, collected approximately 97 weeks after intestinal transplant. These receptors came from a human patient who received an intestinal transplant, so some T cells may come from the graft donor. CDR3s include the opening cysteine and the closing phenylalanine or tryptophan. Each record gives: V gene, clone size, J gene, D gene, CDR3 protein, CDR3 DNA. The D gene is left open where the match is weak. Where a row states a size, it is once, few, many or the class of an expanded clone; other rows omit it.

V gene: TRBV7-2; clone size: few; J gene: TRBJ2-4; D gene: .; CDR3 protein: CASSGELAKNIQYF; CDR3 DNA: TGTGCCAGCTCCGGGGAACTAGCCAAAAACATTCAGTACTTC
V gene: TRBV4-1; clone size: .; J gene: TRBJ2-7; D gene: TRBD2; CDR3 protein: CASSQLAGSSYEQYF; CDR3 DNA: TGCGCCAGCAGCCAGCTAGCGGGGAGCTCCTACGAGCAGTACTTC
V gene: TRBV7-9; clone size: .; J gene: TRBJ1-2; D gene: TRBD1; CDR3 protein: CASSLGLRDRVDGYTF; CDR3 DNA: TGTGCCAGCAGCTTAGGACTCCGGGACAGGGTGGATGGCTACACCTTC
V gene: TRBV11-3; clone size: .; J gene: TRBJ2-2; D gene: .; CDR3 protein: CASSLAATNTGELFF; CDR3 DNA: TGTGCCAGCAGCTTGGCAGCTACGAACACCGGGGAGCTGTTTTTT
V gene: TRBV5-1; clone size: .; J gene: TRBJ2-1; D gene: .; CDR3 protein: CASSLYGEQFF; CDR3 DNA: TGCGCCAGCAGCTTGTATGGGGAGCAGTTCTTC
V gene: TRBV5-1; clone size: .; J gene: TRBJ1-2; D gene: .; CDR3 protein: CASSDELQGSGGYTF; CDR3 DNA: TGCGCCAGCAGCGATGAACTCCAGGGATCGGGCGGCTACACCTTC
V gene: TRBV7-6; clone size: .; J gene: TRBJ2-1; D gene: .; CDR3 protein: CASSLAGFNEQFF; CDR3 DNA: TGTGCCAGCAGCTTAGCGGGATTCAATGAGCAGTTCTTC
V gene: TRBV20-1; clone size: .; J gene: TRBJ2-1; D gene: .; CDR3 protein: CSARPLTEQFF; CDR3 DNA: TGCAGTGCTAGACCTCTGACCGAGCAGTTCTTC
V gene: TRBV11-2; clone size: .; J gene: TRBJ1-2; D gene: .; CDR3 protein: CASSLQAPSLGYTF; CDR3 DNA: TGTGCCAGCAGCTTACAGGCCCCCTCATTAGGCTACACCTTC
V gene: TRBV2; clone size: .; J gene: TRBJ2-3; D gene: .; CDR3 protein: CASSEVGGGRDTQYF; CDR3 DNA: TGTGCCAGCAGTGAAGTAGGGGGTGGGAGAGATACGCAGTATTTT
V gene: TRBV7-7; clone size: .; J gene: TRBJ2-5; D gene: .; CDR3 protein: CASSSLQGRGETQYF; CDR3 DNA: TGTGCCAGCAGCTCCCTTCAGGGGCGAGGGGAGACCCAGTACTTC
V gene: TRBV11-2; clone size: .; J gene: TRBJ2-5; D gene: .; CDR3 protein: CASSSRWRETQYF; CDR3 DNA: TGTGCCAGCAGCTCCCGTTGGCGAGAGACCCAGTACTTC
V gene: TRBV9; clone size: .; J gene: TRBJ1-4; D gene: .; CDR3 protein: CASSVLGGRDEKLFF; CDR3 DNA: TGTGCCAGCAGCGTATTAGGGGGTCGAGATGAAAAACTGTTTTTT
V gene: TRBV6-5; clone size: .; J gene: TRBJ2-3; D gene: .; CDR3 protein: CASSYGGGSDTQYF; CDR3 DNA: TGTGCCAGCAGTTACGGGGGGGGCTCAGATACGCAGTATTTT
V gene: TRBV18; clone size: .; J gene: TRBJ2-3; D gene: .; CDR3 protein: CASSQGILDTQYF; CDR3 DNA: TGTGCCAGCTCACAGGGTATTCTAGATACGCAGTATTTT
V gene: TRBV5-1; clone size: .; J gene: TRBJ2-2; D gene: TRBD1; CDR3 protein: CASSLIGQGNTGELFF; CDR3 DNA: TGCGCCAGCAGCTTGATCGGACAGGGGAACACCGGGGAGCTGTTTTTT
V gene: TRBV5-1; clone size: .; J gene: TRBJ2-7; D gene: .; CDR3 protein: CASSGRASYEQYF; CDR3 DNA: TGCGCCAGCAGCGGCCGGGCCTCCTACGAGCAGTACTTC
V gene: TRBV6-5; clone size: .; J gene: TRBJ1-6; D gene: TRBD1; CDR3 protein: CASILAGQGESPLHF; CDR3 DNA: TGTGCCAGCATATTGGCGGGACAGGGGGAATCACCCCTCCACTTT
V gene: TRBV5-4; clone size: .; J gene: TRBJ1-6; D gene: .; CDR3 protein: CASSFRQGNSPLHF; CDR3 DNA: TGTGCCAGCAGCTTTCGACAAGGGAATTCACCCCTCCACTTT
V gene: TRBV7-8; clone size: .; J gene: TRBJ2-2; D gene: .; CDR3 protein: CASSQGTPNTGELFF; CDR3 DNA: TGTGCCAGCAGCCAAGGGACACCGAACACCGGGGAGCTGTTTTTT
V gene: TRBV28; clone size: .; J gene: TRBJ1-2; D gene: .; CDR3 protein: CASRFTIGPLMPHGYTF; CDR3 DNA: TGTGCCAGCAGATTCACAATCGGTCCCCTCATGCCTCATGGCTACACCTTC
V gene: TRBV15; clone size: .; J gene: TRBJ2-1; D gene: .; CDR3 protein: CATSTKGLRSYNEQFF; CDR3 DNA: TGTGCCACCAGCACTAAGGGGTTGAGGTCCTACAATGAGCAGTTCTTC
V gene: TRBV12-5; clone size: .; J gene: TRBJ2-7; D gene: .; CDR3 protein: CASANPPGGPGQYF; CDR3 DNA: TGTGCTAGTGCCAACCCCCCCGGGGGGCCAGGGCAGTACTTC
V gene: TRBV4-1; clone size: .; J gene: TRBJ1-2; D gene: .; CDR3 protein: CASSLEGGQLSGYTF; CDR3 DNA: TGCGCCAGCAGCCTCGAGGGAGGCCAGCTATCTGGCTACACCTTC
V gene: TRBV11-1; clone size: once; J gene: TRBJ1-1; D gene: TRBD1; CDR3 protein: CASSQGQGGKAFF; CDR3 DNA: TGTGCCAGCAGCCAGGGACAGGGGGGAAAAGCTTTCTTT
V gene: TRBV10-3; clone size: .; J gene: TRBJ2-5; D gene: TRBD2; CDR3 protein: CAISESGGGAMETQYF; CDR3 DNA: TGTGCCATCAGTGAGTCGGGCGGGGGGGCAATGGAGACCCAGTACTTC
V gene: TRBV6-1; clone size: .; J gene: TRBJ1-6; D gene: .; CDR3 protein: CASSELSYNSPLHF; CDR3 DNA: TGTGCCAGCAGTGAGCTTTCTTATAATTCACCCCTCCACTTT
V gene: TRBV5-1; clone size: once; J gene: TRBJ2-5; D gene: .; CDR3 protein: CASSLAGQYQSETQYF; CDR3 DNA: TGCGCCAGCAGCTTGGCCGGGCAATACCAGTCAGAGACCCAGTACTTC
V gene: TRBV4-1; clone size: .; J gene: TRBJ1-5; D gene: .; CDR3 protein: CASSQRDGNSNQPQHF; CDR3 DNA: TGCGCCAGCAGCCAGAGAGACGGTAATAGCAATCAGCCCCAGCATTTT
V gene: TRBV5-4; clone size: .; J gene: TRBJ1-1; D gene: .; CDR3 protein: CASSLDGLNTEAFF; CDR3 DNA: TGTGCCAGCAGCTTGGACGGACTGAACACTGAAGCTTTCTTT
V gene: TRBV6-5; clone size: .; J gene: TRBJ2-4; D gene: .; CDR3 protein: CASRLLAKNIQYF; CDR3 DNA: TGTGCCAGCAGACTCCTAGCCAAAAACATTCAGTACTTC
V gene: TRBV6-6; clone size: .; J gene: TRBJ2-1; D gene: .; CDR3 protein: CASTSFGEQFF; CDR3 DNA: TGTGCCAGCACTAGTTTCGGCGAGCAGTTCTTC
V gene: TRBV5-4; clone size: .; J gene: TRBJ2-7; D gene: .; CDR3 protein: CASGPWGGASYEQYF; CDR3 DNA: TGTGCCAGCGGGCCGTGGGGCGGGGCTTCCTACGAGCAGTACTTC
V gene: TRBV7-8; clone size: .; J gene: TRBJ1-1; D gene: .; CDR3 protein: CASRGQGGVNTEAFF; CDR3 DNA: TGTGCCAGCAGAGGGCAGGGCGGAGTCAACACTGAAGCTTTCTTT
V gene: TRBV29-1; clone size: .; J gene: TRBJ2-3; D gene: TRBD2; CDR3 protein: CSVEWAERGVTDTQYF; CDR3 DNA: TGCAGCGTTGAATGGGCGGAGCGGGGGGTCACAGATACGCAGTATTTT
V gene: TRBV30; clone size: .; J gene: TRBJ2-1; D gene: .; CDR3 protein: CAWSVVGGQQFF; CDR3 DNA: TGTGCCTGGAGTGTGGTGGGCGGGCAGCAGTTCTTC
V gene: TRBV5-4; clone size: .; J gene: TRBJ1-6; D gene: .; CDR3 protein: CASSSAEGYSPLHF; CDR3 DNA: TGTGCCAGCAGCTCGGCGGAAGGTTATTCACCCCTCCACTTT
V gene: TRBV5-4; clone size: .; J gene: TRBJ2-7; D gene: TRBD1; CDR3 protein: CASSSKTGNDDEQYF; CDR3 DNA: TGTGCCAGCAGCTCGAAGACAGGGAATGATGACGAGCAGTACTTC
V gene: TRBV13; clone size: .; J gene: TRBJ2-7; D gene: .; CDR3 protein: CASSFSSYEQYF; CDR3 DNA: TGTGCCAGCAGCTTCAGCTCCTACGAGCAGTACTTC
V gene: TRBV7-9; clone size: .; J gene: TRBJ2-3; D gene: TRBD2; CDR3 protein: CASSHGTSGGVTNTDTQYF; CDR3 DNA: TGTGCCAGCAGCCACGGGACTAGCGGGGGGGTCACTAACACAGATACGCAGTATTTT
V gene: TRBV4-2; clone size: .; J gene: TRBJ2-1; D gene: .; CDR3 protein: CASSQLKGGSLDEQFF; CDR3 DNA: TGTGCCAGCAGCCAATTAAAGGGGGGCTCGCTCGATGAGCAGTTCTTC
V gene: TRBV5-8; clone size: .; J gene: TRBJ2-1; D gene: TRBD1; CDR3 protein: CASSLPGTGVFEQFF; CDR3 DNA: TGTGCCAGCAGCTTACCCGGGACAGGAGTTTTCGAGCAGTTCTTC
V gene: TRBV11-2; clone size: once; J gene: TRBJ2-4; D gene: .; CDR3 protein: CASSLDRALAKNIQYF; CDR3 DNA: TGTGCCAGCAGCTTAGATCGGGCCCTAGCCAAAAACATTCAGTACTTC
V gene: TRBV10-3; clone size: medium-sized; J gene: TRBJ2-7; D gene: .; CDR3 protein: CAISEGTVNYEQYF; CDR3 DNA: TGTGCCATCAGTGAGGGGACGGTAAACTACGAGCAGTACTTC
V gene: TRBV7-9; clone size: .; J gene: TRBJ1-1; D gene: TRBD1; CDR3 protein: CASSSIPGGEAFF; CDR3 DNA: TGTGCCAGCAGCTCGATCCCAGGGGGGGAAGCTTTCTTT
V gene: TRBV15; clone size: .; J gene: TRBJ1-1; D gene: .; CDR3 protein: CATSRDPGTEAFF; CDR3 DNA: TGTGCCACCAGCAGAGATCCGGGCACTGAAGCTTTCTTT
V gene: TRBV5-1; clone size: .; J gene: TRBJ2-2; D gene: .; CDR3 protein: CASSLLPLVLGYTGELFF; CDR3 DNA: TGCGCCAGCAGCTTGTTACCCCTAGTCTTGGGATACACCGGGGAGCTGTTTTTT
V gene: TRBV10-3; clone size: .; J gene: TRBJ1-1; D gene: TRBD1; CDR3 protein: CAIAPGQGYAEAFF; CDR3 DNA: TGTGCCATCGCCCCGGGACAGGGTTATGCTGAAGCTTTCTTT
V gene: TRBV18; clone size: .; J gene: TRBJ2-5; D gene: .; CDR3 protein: CASSPPVSQKETQYF; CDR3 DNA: TGTGCCAGCTCACCACCGGTATCCCAGAAGGAGACCCAGTACTTC
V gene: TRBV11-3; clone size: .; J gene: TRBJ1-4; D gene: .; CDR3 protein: CASSLGYGETGEKLFF; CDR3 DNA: TGTGCCAGCAGCTTAGGTTACGGGGAGACGGGTGAAAAACTGTTTTTT
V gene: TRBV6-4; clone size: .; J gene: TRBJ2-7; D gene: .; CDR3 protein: CASSDSRSYEQYF; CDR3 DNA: TGTGCCAGCAGTGACAGTCGAAGTTACGAGCAGTACTTC
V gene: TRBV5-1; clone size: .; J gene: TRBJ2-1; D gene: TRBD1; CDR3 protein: CASSSWDSYNEQFF; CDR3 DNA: TGCGCCAGCAGCTCATGGGACAGCTACAATGAGCAGTTCTTC
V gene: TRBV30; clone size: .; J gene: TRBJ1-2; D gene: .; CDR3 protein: CAWSVDVAGYTF; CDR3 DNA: TGTGCCTGGAGTGTGGACGTGGCTGGCTACACCTTC
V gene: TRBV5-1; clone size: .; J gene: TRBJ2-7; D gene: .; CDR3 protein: CASSSRPFYEQYF; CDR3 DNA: TGCGCCAGCAGCTCACGGCCTTTCTACGAGCAGTACTTC
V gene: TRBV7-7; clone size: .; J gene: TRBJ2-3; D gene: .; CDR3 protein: CASSLGTTDTQYF; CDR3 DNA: TGTGCCAGCAGCTTAGGGACCACAGATACGCAGTATTTT
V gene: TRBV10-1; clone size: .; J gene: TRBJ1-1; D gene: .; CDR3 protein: CASSDRATEAFF; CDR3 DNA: TGCGCCAGCAGTGACAGGGCCACTGAAGCTTTCTTT
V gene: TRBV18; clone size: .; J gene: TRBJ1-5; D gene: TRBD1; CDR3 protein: CASSRDRGNSNQPQHF; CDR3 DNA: TGTGCCAGCTCACGGGACAGGGGGAATAGCAATCAGCCCCAGCATTTT